This TCR beta chain was identified during a study of cytomegalovirus exposure and HLA in healthy donors. Amplification used 60 Vbeta primers and 13 Jbeta primers. This table comes from immunoSEQ multiplex PCR, and its TCRdb copy is limited to in-frame clones, with some not included. In the table there are about 170,000 clones, more than 70% of which are singletons. With 5 bases removed from V and 1 base from J, the gap between germline ends came to 4 bases. Germline V gene sequence: CDR1 MDHEN, CDR2 SYDVKM. CDR3 length: 12 residues. The chain links TRBV28 to TRBJ2-3; D is unresolved. The TCR was taken from a male donor in good health and CMV-seronegative. Sequenced sample: PBMCs. As DNA, the CDR3 is TGTGCCAGCAGTCGGGGCACAGATACGCAGTATTTT. As protein: CASSRGTDTQYF.